This T cell receptor beta chain is drawn from a study of cytomegalovirus exposure and HLA in healthy donors. Study at large: Approximately 85 million unique TCRs from HLA-typed donors made up an early data release.

Note on this clone: Its antigen is as yet unknown.

V was pared by 6 bases and J by 3 bases, with 13 bases between. This CDR3 spans 14 amino acids. The germline V gene encodes CDR1 SGHVS and CDR2 FQNEAQ. The donors, nominally healthy at sampling, likely had unrecorded immune exposures. Study-level points and caveats: As a later analysis showed, a missense DCLRE1C variant was linked to trimming of TCR beta V- and J-genes. Analysis was performed later, and it showed HLA-associated TCR beta chains to be more clonally expanded than equally common others.

The PCR used 60 Vbeta and 13 Jbeta primers. The table came from immunoSEQ multiplex PCR; TCRdb's copy has only in-frame clones and leaves some out. The table records 180,000 or so clones, 65% to 85% of them present only once. The TCR originated in a boy aged 2-9 years in good health and CMV-seronegative. The rearrangement links TRBV7-8 to TRBJ2-3, with a tentative D call TRBD1 (6 bases). Sequences were obtained from PBMCs. This chain's CDR3 is CASRPHRVTDTQYF. The CDR3 nucleotides are TGTGCCAGCAGGCCCCACAGGGTTACAGATACGCAGTATTTT.